What follows is one TCR beta chain and its context. CDR1 SGHNT and CDR2 YENEEA come from the germline V gene. The CDR3 sequence is 13 residues long. Trimming removed 5 bases from V and 2 bases from J, with 9 bases in between. Profiled with immunoSEQ multiplex PCR; TCRdb holds only in-frame clones, not every one. The table has under 55,000 clones, less than 95% seen once; the top ten hold around 0.3%. These data belong to a study of T cell changes during pregnancy in multiple sclerosis. This sequence was found in a female donor with multiple sclerosis, enrolled in a pregnancy study. The sequences come from CD4+ T cells from peripheral blood mononuclear cells, collected in the third trimester of pregnancy. This sequence joins TRBV11-3 and TRBJ1-2; the D gene is possibly TRBD1 (5 bases). CDR3 bases: TGTGCCAGCAGCCGGCGGGGGAACTATGGCTACACCTTC. Translated: CASSRRGNYGYTF.